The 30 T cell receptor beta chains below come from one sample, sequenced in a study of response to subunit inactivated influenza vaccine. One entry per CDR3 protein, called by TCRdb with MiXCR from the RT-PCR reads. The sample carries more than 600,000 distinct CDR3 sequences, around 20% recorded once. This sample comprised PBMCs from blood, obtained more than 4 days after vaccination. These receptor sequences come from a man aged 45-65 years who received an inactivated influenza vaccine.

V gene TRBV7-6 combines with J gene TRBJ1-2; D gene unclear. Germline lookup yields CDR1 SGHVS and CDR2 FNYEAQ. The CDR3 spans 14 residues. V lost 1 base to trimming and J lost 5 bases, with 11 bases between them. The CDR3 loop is CASSLERTGYGYTF. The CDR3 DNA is TGTGCCAGCAGCTTAGAGAGGACTGGTTATGGCTACACCTTC.

The CDR3 coding sequence is TGTGCCAGCAGTCCTGGACATGGGTTCGACGAGCAGTACTTC. Translating gives CASSPGHGFDEQYF. The chain joins TRBV12-3 or TRBV12-4 to TRBJ2-7; TRBD1 is a possible D gene (5 bases). Trimming took off 5 bases at V and 5 bases at J, with 16 bases between the two ends. The CDR3 consists of 14 residues.

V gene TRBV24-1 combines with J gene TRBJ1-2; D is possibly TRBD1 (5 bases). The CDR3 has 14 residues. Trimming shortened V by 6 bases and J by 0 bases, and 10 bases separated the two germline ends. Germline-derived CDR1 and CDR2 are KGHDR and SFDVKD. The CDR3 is CATSKDTANYGYTF. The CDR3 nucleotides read TGTGCCACCAGTAAGGACACTGCTAACTATGGCTACACCTTC.

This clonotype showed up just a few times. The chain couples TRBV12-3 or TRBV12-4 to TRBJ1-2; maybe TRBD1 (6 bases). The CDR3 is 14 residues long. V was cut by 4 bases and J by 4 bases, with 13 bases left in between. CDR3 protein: CASSSGVGSYGYTF. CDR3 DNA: TGTGCCAGCAGTTCAGGGGTTGGTAGCTATGGCTACACCTTC.

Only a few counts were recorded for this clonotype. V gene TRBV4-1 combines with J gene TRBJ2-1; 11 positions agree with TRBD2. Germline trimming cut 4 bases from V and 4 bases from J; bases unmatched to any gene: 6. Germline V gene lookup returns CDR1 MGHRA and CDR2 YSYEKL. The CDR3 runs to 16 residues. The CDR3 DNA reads TGCGCCAGCAGCCCTCCGCTAGCGGGGGGATACAATGAGCAGTTCTTC. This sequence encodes CASSPPLAGGYNEQFF.

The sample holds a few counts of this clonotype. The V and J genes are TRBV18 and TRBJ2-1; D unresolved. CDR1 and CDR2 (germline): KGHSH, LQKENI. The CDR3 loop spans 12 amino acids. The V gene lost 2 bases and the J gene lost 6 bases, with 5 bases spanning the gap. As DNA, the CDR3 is TGTGCCAGCTCACCAGCCTTCAATGAGCAGTTCTTC. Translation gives CASSPAFNEQFF.

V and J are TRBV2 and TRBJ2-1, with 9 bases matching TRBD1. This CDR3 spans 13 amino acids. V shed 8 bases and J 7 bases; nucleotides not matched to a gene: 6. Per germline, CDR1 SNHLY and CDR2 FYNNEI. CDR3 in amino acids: CASQGQGRNEQFF. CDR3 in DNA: TGTGCCAGCCAAGGACAGGGGAGGAATGAGCAGTTCTTC.

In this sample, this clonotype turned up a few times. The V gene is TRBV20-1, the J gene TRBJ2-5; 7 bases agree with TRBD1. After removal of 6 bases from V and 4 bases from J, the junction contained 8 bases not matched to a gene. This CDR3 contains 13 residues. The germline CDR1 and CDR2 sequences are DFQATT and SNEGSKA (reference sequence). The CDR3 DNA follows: TGCAGTGCCGAAACAGGGGACCCAGAGACCCAGTACTTC. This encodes CSAETGDPETQYF.

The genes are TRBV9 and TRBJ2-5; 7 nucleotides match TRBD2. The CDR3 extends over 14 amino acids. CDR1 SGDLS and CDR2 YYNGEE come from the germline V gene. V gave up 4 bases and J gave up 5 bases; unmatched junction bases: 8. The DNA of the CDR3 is TGTGCCAGCAGCCCGGTACTGGGAGGGGAGACCCAGTACTTC. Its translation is CASSPVLGGETQYF. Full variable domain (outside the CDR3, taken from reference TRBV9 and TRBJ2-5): DSGVTQTPKHLITATGQRVTLRCSPRSGDLSVYWYQQSLDQGLQFLIQYYNGEERAKGNILERFSAQQFPDLHSELNLSSLELGDSALYFCASSPVLGGETQYFGPGTRLLVL.

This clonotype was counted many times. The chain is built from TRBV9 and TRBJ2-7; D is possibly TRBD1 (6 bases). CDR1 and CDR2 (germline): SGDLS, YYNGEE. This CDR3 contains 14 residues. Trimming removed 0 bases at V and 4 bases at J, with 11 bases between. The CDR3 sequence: CASSVGDKDYEQYF. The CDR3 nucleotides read TGTGCCAGCAGCGTAGGGGACAAAGATTACGAGCAGTACTTC.

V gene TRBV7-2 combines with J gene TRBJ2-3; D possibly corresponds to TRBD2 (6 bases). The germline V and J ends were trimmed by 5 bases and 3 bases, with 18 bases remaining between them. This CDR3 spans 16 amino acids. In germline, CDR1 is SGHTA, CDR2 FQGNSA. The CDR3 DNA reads TGTGCCAGCAGCAAGGGGACTGTGGACCGGACAGATACGCAGTATTTT. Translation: CASSKGTVDRTDTQYF.

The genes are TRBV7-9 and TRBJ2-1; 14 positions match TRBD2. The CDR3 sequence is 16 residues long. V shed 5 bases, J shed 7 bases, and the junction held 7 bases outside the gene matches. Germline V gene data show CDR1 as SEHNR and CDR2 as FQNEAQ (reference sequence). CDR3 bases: TGTGCCAGCAGCGCAAGACTAGCGGGGGGGATGAATGAGCAGTTCTTC. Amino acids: CASSARLAGGMNEQFF.

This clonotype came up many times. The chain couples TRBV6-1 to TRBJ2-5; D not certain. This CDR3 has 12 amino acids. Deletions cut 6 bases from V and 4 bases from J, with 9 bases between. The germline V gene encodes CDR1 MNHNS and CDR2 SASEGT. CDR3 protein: CASRGFRETQYF. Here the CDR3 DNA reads TGTGCCAGCAGGGGTTTCCGAGAGACCCAGTACTTC.

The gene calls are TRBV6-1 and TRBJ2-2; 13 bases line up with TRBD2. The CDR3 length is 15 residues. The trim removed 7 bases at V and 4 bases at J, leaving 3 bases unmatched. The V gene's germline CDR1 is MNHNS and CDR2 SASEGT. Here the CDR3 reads CASIGLAGATGELFF. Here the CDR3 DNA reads TGTGCCAGCATAGGACTAGCGGGAGCCACCGGGGAGCTGTTTTTT.

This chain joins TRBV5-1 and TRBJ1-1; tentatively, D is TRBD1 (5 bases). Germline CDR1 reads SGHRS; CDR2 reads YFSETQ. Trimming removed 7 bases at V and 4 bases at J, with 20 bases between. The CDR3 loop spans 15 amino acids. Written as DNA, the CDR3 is TGCGCCAGCCTCCGGGACCCCCGAAAGGGCACTGAAGCTTTCTTT. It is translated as CASLRDPRKGTEAFF.

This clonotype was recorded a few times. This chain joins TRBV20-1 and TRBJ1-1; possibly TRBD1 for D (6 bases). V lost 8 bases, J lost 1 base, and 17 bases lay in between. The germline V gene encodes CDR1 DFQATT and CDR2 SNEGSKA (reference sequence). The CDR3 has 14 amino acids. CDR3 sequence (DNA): TGCAGTCCCCTATACAGGGTCAAGAACACTGAAGCTTTCTTT. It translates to CSPLYRVKNTEAFF.

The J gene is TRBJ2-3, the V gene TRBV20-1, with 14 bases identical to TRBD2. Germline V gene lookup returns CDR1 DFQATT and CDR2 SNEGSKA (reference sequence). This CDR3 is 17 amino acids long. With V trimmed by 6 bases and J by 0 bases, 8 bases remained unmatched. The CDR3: CSALGLAGGSSTDTQYF. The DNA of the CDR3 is TGCAGTGCCCTAGGACTAGCGGGGGGATCTAGCACAGATACGCAGTATTTT.

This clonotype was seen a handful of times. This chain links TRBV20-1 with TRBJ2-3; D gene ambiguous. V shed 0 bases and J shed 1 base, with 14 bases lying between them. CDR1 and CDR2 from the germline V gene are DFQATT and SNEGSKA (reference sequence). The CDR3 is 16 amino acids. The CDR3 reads CSARDHPRSGTDTQYF. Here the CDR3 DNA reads TGCAGTGCTAGAGATCATCCCCGGTCCGGCACAGATACGCAGTATTTT.

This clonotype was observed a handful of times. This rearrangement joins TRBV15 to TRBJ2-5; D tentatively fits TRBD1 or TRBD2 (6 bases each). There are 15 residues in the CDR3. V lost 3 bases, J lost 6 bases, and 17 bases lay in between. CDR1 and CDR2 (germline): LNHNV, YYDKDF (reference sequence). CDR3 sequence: CATSSAIQGGQTQYF. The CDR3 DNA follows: TGTGCCACCAGCAGTGCTATACAGGGAGGTCAGACCCAGTACTTC.

The CDR3 protein is CASSRSPLAGGYEQYF. DNA for the CDR3: TGTGCCAGCAGCCGTTCACCGCTAGCGGGGGGATACGAGCAGTACTTC. The V call is TRBV12-3 or TRBV12-4, the J call TRBJ2-7; TRBD2 matches 11 bases. The CDR3 is 16 residues long. Unmatched junction bases numbered 11, after V lost 6 bases and J lost 4 bases.

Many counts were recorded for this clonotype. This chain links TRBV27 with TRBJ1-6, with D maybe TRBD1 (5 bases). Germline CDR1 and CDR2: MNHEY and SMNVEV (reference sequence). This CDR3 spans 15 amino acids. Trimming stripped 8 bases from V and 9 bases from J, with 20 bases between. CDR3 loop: CASSLFGAGSSPLHF. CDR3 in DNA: TGTGCCAGCTCTCTTTTCGGCGCAGGGTCTTCACCCCTCCACTTT.

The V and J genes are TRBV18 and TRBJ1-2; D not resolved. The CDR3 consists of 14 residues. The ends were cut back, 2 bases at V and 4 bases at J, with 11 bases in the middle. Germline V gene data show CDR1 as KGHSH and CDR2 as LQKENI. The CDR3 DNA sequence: TGTGCCAGCTCACCAAGGCGGGGATCCTATGGCTACACCTTC. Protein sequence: CASSPRRGSYGYTF. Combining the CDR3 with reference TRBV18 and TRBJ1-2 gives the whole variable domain NAGVMQNPRHLVRRRGQEARLRCSPMKGHSHVYWYRQLPEEGLKFMVYLQKENIIDESGMPKERFSAEFPKEGPSILRIQQVVRGDSAAYFCASSPRRGSYGYTFGSGTRLTVV.

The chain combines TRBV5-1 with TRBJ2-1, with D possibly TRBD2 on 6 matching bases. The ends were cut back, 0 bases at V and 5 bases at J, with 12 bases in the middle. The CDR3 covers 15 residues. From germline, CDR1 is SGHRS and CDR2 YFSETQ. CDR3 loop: CASSLGDLVDNEQFF. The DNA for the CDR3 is TGCGCCAGCAGCTTGGGGGACTTAGTGGACAATGAGCAGTTCTTC.

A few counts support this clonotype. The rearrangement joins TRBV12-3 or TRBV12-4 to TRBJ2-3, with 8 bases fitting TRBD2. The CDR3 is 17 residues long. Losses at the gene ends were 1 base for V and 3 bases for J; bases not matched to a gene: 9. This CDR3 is CASSLGAGGAWTDTQYF. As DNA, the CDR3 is TGTGCCAGCAGTTTAGGGGCGGGGGGCGCCTGGACAGATACGCAGTATTTT.

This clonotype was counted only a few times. The CDR3 sequence is CASSYSDMGAGRSSYEQYF. The DNA for the CDR3 is TGTGCCAGCAGTTACTCGGATATGGGTGCTGGGCGGAGCTCCTACGAGCAGTACTTC. The chain recombines TRBV6-2 or TRBV6-3 with TRBJ2-7; D not certain. Trimming pared 0 bases from V and 0 bases from J, leaving 21 bases between. The germline V gene encodes CDR1 MNHEY and CDR2 SVGEGT. The CDR3 spans 19 residues.

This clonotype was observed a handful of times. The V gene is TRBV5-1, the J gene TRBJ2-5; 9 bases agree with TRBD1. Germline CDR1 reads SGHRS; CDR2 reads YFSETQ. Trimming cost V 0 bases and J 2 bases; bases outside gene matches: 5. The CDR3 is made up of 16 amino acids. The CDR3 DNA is TGCGCCAGCAGCTTGGGGACAGGGGCCCCGCAAGAGACCCAGTACTTC. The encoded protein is CASSLGTGAPQETQYF.

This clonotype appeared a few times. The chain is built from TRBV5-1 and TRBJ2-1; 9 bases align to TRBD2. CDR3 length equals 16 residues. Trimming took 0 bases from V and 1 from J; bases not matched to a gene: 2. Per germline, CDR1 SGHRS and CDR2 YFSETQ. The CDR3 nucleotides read TGCGCCAGCAGCTTGGTAGCGGGGGAGTCCTACAATGAGCAGTTCTTC. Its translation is CASSLVAGESYNEQFF.

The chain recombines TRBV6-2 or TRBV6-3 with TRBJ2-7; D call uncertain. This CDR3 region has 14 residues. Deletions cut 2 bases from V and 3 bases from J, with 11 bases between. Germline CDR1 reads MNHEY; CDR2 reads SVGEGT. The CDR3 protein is CASSYRQQIYEQYF. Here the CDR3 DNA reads TGTGCCAGCAGTTACCGCCAGCAAATCTACGAGCAGTACTTC.

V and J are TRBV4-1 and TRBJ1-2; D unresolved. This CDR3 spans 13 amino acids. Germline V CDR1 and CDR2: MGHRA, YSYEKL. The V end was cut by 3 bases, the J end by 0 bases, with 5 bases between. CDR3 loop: CASSQNTNYGYTF. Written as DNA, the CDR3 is TGCGCCAGCAGCCAGAATACTAACTATGGCTACACCTTC.

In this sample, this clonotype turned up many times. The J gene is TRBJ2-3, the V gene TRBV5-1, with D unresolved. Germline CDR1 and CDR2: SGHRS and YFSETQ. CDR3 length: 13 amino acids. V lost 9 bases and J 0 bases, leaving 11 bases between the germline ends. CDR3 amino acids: CATSVWSTDTQYF. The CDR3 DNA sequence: TGCGCCACCTCGGTTTGGAGCACAGATACGCAGTATTTT.